Listed below are T cell receptor beta chains from one sample, sequenced in a study of blood T cell repertoires in COVID-19. The assay was immunoSEQ multiplex PCR, and TCRdb's table has in-frame clones only and misses some. The table lists under 60,000 clones, 79% of them singletons. Material for sequencing was peripheral blood. The receptors were sampled from a man between 70 and 80 years old with acute or convalescent COVID-19. CDR3s include the opening cysteine and the closing phenylalanine or tryptophan. A D gene is named only where the DNA matches it firmly. Some rows have no size entry. The others give once, few or many, or a class for an expanded clone.

j_call: TRBJ1-1
v_call: TRBV30
clone_size: .
d_call: .
cdr3_length: 11
cdr3_aa: CACRLNTEAFF
cdr3_nt: TGTGCCTGTCGTTTGAACACTGAAGCTTTCTTT

j_call: TRBJ2-3
v_call: TRBV11-3
clone_size: .
d_call: TRBD1
cdr3_length: 13
cdr3_aa: CASSGQSTDTQYF
cdr3_nt: TGTGCCAGCTCGGGACAGAGCACAGATACGCAGTATTTT

j_call: TRBJ2-1
v_call: TRBV3-1/TRBV3-2
clone_size: .
d_call: TRBD2
cdr3_length: 13
cdr3_aa: CASSPLHQRDAFF
cdr3_nt: TGTGCCAGCAGCCCCCTCCACCAGCGGGATGCCTTCTTC

j_call: TRBJ1-5
v_call: TRBV7-8
clone_size: .
d_call: .
cdr3_length: 15
cdr3_aa: CASSWDAGENQPQHF
cdr3_nt: TGTGCCAGCAGCTGGGACGCGGGGGAGAATCAGCCCCAGCATTTT

j_call: TRBJ2-7
v_call: TRBV30
clone_size: .
d_call: TRBD1
cdr3_length: 14
cdr3_aa: CAWSSQGVSYEQYF
cdr3_nt: TGTGCCTGGAGTTCCCAGGGGGTGTCCTACGAGCAGTACTTC

j_call: TRBJ1-1
v_call: TRBV2
clone_size: few
d_call: .
cdr3_length: 16
cdr3_aa: CASSEALGRANTEAFF
cdr3_nt: TGTGCCAGCAGTGAAGCGCTTGGGCGGGCGAACACTGAAGCTTTCTTT

j_call: TRBJ2-7
v_call: TRBV27
clone_size: .
d_call: TRBD2
cdr3_length: 14
cdr3_aa: CASSFREGGYEQYF
cdr3_nt: TGTGCCAGCAGTTTCAGGGAGGGAGGCTACGAGCAGTACTTC

j_call: TRBJ2-1
v_call: TRBV7-6
clone_size: .
d_call: .
cdr3_length: 16
cdr3_aa: CASSLFWGGSENEQFF
cdr3_nt: TGTGCCAGCAGCTTATTTTGGGGGGGCAGCGAGAATGAGCAGTTCTTC

j_call: TRBJ2-7
v_call: TRBV19
clone_size: .
d_call: .
cdr3_length: 14
cdr3_aa: CASPRRGLTYEQYF
cdr3_nt: TGTGCCAGTCCTAGAAGGGGTTTGACCTACGAGCAGTACTTC

j_call: TRBJ1-4
v_call: TRBV18
clone_size: .
d_call: TRBD1
cdr3_length: 14
cdr3_aa: CASSRSTGGEKLFF
cdr3_nt: TGTGCCAGCTCACGCTCGACAGGGGGTGAAAAACTGTTTTTT

j_call: TRBJ1-5
v_call: TRBV12-3/TRBV12-4
clone_size: .
d_call: .
cdr3_length: 13
cdr3_aa: CASAGYSNQPQHF
cdr3_nt: TGTGCCAGTGCGGGTTATAGCAATCAGCCCCAGCATTTT

j_call: TRBJ1-1
v_call: TRBV9
clone_size: many
d_call: .
cdr3_length: 13
cdr3_aa: CASSAVSNTEAFF
cdr3_nt: TGTGCCAGCAGCGCCGTCTCGAACACTGAAGCTTTCTTT

j_call: TRBJ2-7
v_call: TRBV5-5
clone_size: .
d_call: TRBD2
cdr3_length: 14
cdr3_aa: CASSRREAEYEQYF
cdr3_nt: TGTGCCAGCAGCCGCCGGGAGGCGGAGTACGAGCAGTACTTC

j_call: TRBJ2-2
v_call: TRBV4-1
clone_size: .
d_call: .
cdr3_length: 16
cdr3_aa: CASSLYGGGRTGELFF
cdr3_nt: TGCGCCAGCAGCCTTTACGGAGGGGGCAGGACCGGGGAGCTGTTTTTT

j_call: TRBJ1-3
v_call: TRBV15
clone_size: .
d_call: .
cdr3_length: 15
cdr3_aa: CATSSIHRAGNTIYF
cdr3_nt: TGTGCCACCAGCAGTATTCACAGGGCTGGAAACACCATATATTTT

j_call: TRBJ2-5
v_call: TRBV5-1
clone_size: .
d_call: .
cdr3_length: 14
cdr3_aa: CASSLEGNQETQYF
cdr3_nt: TGCGCCAGCAGCTTGGAGGGGAACCAAGAGACCCAGTACTTC

j_call: TRBJ2-7
v_call: TRBV20-1
clone_size: .
d_call: .
cdr3_length: 13
cdr3_aa: CSASWTERYEQYF
cdr3_nt: TGCAGTGCTAGTTGGACAGAGCGCTACGAGCAGTACTTC

j_call: TRBJ2-5
v_call: TRBV28
clone_size: .
d_call: .
cdr3_length: 17
cdr3_aa: CPIGKQAPMARRETQYF
cdr3_nt: TGTCCCATCGGCAAGCAGGCCCCTATGGCCCGACGGGAGACCCAGTACTTC

j_call: TRBJ1-3
v_call: TRBV30
clone_size: few
d_call: .
cdr3_length: 16
cdr3_aa: CAWSVPRQSSGNTIYF
cdr3_nt: TGTGCCTGGAGTGTACCAAGACAGAGCTCTGGAAACACCATATATTTT

j_call: TRBJ2-2
v_call: TRBV3-1/TRBV3-2
clone_size: .
d_call: TRBD2
cdr3_length: 16
cdr3_aa: CASSQGSGRRGGELFF
cdr3_nt: TGTGCCAGCAGCCAAGGTAGCGGGAGACGTGGCGGGGAGCTGTTTTTT

j_call: TRBJ2-2
v_call: TRBV6-1
clone_size: few
d_call: TRBD2
cdr3_length: 16
cdr3_aa: CASSEGLAANTGELFF
cdr3_nt: TGTGCCAGCAGTGAGGGACTAGCGGCGAACACCGGGGAGCTGTTTTTT

j_call: TRBJ2-5
v_call: TRBV27
clone_size: few
d_call: .
cdr3_length: 14
cdr3_aa: CASSSSGFQETQYF
cdr3_nt: TGTGCCAGCAGTTCTTCAGGCTTCCAAGAGACCCAGTACTTC

j_call: TRBJ2-2
v_call: TRBV7-2
clone_size: .
d_call: TRBD2
cdr3_length: 16
cdr3_aa: CASSPRTSGSTGELFF
cdr3_nt: TGTGCCAGCAGCCCCAGGACTAGCGGGAGCACCGGGGAGCTGTTTTTT

j_call: TRBJ2-1
v_call: TRBV18
clone_size: .
d_call: .
cdr3_length: 14
cdr3_aa: CASSPGRSNNEQFF
cdr3_nt: TGTGCCAGCTCACCAGGGAGGTCCAACAATGAGCAGTTCTTC

j_call: TRBJ1-6
v_call: TRBV3-1/TRBV3-2
clone_size: .
d_call: TRBD1
cdr3_length: 15
cdr3_aa: CASSPWTGAGSPLHF
cdr3_nt: TGTGCCAGCAGCCCTTGGACAGGGGCTGGGTCACCCCTCCACTTT

j_call: TRBJ2-3
v_call: TRBV9
clone_size: .
d_call: TRBD2
cdr3_length: 18
cdr3_aa: CASSAAPASGTLADTQYF
cdr3_nt: TGTGCCAGCAGCGCAGCCCCGGCTAGCGGGACTCTCGCAGATACGCAGTATTTT

j_call: TRBJ1-1
v_call: TRBV4-2
clone_size: once
d_call: .
cdr3_length: 13
cdr3_aa: CASSQAGNTEAFF
cdr3_nt: TGTGCCAGCAGCCAAGCGGGGAACACTGAAGCTTTCTTT

j_call: TRBJ2-6
v_call: TRBV5-6
clone_size: .
d_call: TRBD2
cdr3_length: 18
cdr3_aa: CASSSGLAGSSGANVLTF
cdr3_nt: TGTGCCAGCAGCTCGGGACTAGCGGGGAGCTCTGGGGCCAACGTCCTGACTTTC

j_call: TRBJ2-1
v_call: TRBV5-1
clone_size: .
d_call: TRBD1
cdr3_length: 15
cdr3_aa: CASSLQGQSYNEQFF
cdr3_nt: TGCGCCAGCAGCTTGCAGGGACAGAGCTACAATGAGCAGTTCTTC

j_call: TRBJ2-7
v_call: TRBV29-1
clone_size: few
d_call: .
cdr3_length: 11
cdr3_aa: CSVQQDYEQYF
cdr3_nt: TGCAGCGTTCAACAGGATTACGAGCAGTACTTC

j_call: TRBJ1-4
v_call: TRBV9
clone_size: .
d_call: TRBD1
cdr3_length: 15
cdr3_aa: CASSVETGGNEKLFF
cdr3_nt: TGTGCCAGCAGCGTAGAAACAGGGGGTAATGAAAAACTGTTTTTT

j_call: TRBJ1-1
v_call: TRBV19
clone_size: few
d_call: TRBD1
cdr3_length: 16
cdr3_aa: CASSAGQGIRNTEAFF
cdr3_nt: TGTGCCAGTAGTGCCGGACAGGGAATAAGGAACACTGAAGCTTTCTTT

j_call: TRBJ1-1
v_call: TRBV7-9
clone_size: few
d_call: .
cdr3_length: 12
cdr3_aa: CASSFEEGGAFF
cdr3_nt: TGTGCCAGCAGCTTTGAAGAGGGTGGAGCTTTCTTT

j_call: TRBJ2-7
v_call: TRBV2
clone_size: .
d_call: TRBD2
cdr3_length: 14
cdr3_aa: CAKEGTSGTYEQYF
cdr3_nt: TGTGCCAAGGAGGGGACTAGCGGAACCTACGAGCAGTACTTC

j_call: TRBJ2-2
v_call: TRBV19
clone_size: .
d_call: .
cdr3_length: 15
cdr3_aa: CASSINRLRGGELFF
cdr3_nt: TGTGCCAGTAGTATAAACCGACTCCGCGGCGGGGAGCTGTTTTTT

j_call: TRBJ2-1
v_call: TRBV20-1
clone_size: once
d_call: TRBD1
cdr3_length: 12
cdr3_aa: CSASPTGNEQFF
cdr3_nt: TGCAGTGCTAGTCCGACAGGGAATGAGCAGTTCTTC

j_call: TRBJ2-7
v_call: TRBV5-1
clone_size: .
d_call: .
cdr3_length: 13
cdr3_aa: CASGEQHNYEQYF
cdr3_nt: TGCGCCAGCGGGGAGCAGCACAACTACGAGCAGTACTTC

j_call: TRBJ2-7
v_call: TRBV7-3
clone_size: .
d_call: .
cdr3_length: 13
cdr3_aa: CASSSGGGYEQYF
cdr3_nt: TGTGCCAGCAGCTCCGGGGGTGGCTACGAGCAGTACTTC

j_call: TRBJ1-2
v_call: TRBV2
clone_size: .
d_call: TRBD1
cdr3_length: 15
cdr3_aa: CASSPMGQRTDGYTF
cdr3_nt: TGTGCCAGCAGTCCCATGGGACAGCGGACGGATGGCTACACCTTC

j_call: TRBJ2-1
v_call: TRBV28
clone_size: .
d_call: TRBD2
cdr3_length: 16
cdr3_aa: CASIDGGVSSYNEQFF
cdr3_nt: TGTGCCAGCATCGACGGGGGGGTCAGCTCCTACAATGAGCAGTTCTTC

j_call: TRBJ1-4
v_call: TRBV10-3
clone_size: .
d_call: .
cdr3_length: 13
cdr3_aa: CAISGQGREKLFF
cdr3_nt: TGTGCCATCAGTGGTCAGGGGCGGGAAAAACTGTTTTTT

j_call: TRBJ1-2
v_call: TRBV6-1
clone_size: once
d_call: .
cdr3_length: 13
cdr3_aa: CASSDNSNYGYTF
cdr3_nt: TGTGCCAGCAGTGACAACAGCAACTATGGCTACACCTTC

j_call: TRBJ2-7
v_call: TRBV7-2
clone_size: .
d_call: TRBD2
cdr3_length: 16
cdr3_aa: CASSTRTSGRFYEQYF
cdr3_nt: TGTGCCAGCAGCACCCGGACTAGCGGGAGGTTCTACGAGCAGTACTTC

j_call: TRBJ2-1
v_call: TRBV11-2
clone_size: .
d_call: .
cdr3_length: 14
cdr3_aa: CASSPGVSYNEQFF
cdr3_nt: TGTGCCAGCAGCCCCGGGGTTTCCTACAATGAGCAGTTCTTC

j_call: TRBJ2-1
v_call: TRBV29-1
clone_size: .
d_call: TRBD2
cdr3_length: 14
cdr3_aa: CSVAIAGAYNEQFF
cdr3_nt: TGCAGCGTAGCAATAGCGGGAGCTTACAATGAGCAGTTCTTC

j_call: TRBJ2-3
v_call: TRBV11-3
clone_size: .
d_call: TRBD2
cdr3_length: 15
cdr3_aa: CASSPSGTSTDTQYF
cdr3_nt: TGTGCCAGCAGCCCTAGCGGTACTAGCACAGATACGCAGTATTTT

j_call: TRBJ1-1
v_call: TRBV6-1
clone_size: .
d_call: .
cdr3_length: 12
cdr3_aa: CASSDGDSEAFF
cdr3_nt: TGTGCCAGCAGTGACGGGGATTCTGAAGCTTTCTTT

j_call: TRBJ2-2
v_call: TRBV14
clone_size: .
d_call: .
cdr3_length: 15
cdr3_aa: CASSLVDRNTGELFF
cdr3_nt: TGTGCCAGCAGCCTAGTAGACAGGAACACCGGGGAGCTGTTTTTT

j_call: TRBJ1-4
v_call: TRBV4-1
clone_size: .
d_call: TRBD1
cdr3_length: 16
cdr3_aa: CASSQTGGQGNEKLFF
cdr3_nt: TGCGCCAGCAGCCAGACAGGGGGTCAGGGGAATGAAAAACTGTTTTTT

j_call: TRBJ2-2
v_call: TRBV7-9
clone_size: few
d_call: TRBD2
cdr3_length: 16
cdr3_aa: CASSTLAGGSPGELFF
cdr3_nt: TGTGCCAGCAGCACACTAGCGGGGGGATCCCCCGGGGAGCTGTTTTTT

j_call: TRBJ2-3
v_call: TRBV10-1
clone_size: few
d_call: TRBD2
cdr3_length: 16
cdr3_aa: CASSEGRGATTDTQYF
cdr3_nt: TGCGCCAGCAGTGAGGGGCGGGGGGCCACCACAGATACGCAGTATTTT